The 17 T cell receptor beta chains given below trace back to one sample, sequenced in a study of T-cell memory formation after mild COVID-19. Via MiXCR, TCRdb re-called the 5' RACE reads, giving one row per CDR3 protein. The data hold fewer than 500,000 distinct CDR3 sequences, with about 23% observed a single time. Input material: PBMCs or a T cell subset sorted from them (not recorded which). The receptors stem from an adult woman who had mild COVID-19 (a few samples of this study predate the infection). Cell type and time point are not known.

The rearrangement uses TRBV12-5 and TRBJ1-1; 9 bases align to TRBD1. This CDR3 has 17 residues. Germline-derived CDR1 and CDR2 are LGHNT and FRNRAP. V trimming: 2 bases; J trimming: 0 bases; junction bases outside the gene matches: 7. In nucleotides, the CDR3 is TGTGCTAGTGGTTTGCACCGGGACAGGGTTTTGAACACTGAAGCTTTCTTT. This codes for CASGLHRDRVLNTEAFF.

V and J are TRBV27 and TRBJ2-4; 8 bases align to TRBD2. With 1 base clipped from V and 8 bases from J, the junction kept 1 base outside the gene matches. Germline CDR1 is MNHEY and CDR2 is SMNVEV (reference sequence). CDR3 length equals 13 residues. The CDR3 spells CASSLFGGDIQYF. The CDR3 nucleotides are TGTGCCAGCAGTTTATTCGGGGGGGACATTCAGTACTTC.

The CDR3, as DNA: TGCGCCAGCAGCTTGTCCTTAGCGGGGGGCGGCTACAATGAGCAGTTCTTC. Its protein is CASSLSLAGGGYNEQFF. V gene TRBV5-1 combines with J gene TRBJ2-1, with 10 bases lining up with TRBD2. CDR1 SGHRS and CDR2 YFSETQ come from the germline V gene. This CDR3 has 17 amino acids. With 1 base clipped from V and 3 bases from J, the junction kept 7 bases outside the gene matches.

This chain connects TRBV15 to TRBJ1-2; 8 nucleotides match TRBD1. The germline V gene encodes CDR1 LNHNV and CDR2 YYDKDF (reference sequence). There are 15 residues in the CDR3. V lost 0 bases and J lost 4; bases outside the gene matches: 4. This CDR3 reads CATSRENRGSYGYTF. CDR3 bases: TGTGCCACCAGCAGAGAGAACAGGGGGTCCTATGGCTACACCTTC.

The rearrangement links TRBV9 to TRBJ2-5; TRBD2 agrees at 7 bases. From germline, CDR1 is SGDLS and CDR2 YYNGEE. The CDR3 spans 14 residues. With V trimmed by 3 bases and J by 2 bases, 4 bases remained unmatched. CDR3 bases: TGTGCCAGCAGCGCCTTCGGGGGGCAAGAGACCCAGTACTTC. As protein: CASSAFGGQETQYF.

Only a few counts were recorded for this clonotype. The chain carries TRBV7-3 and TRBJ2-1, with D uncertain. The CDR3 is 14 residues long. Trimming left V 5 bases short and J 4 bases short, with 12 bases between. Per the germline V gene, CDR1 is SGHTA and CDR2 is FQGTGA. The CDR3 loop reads CASSPHDGYNEQFF. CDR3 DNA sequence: TGTGCCAGCAGCCCACACGATGGGTACAATGAGCAGTTCTTC.

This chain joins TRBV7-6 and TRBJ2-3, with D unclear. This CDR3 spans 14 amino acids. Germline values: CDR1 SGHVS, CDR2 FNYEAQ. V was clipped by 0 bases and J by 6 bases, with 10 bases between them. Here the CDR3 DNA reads TGTGCCAGCAGCTTAGCGAACGCCAAGGATACGCAGTATTTT. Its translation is CASSLANAKDTQYF.

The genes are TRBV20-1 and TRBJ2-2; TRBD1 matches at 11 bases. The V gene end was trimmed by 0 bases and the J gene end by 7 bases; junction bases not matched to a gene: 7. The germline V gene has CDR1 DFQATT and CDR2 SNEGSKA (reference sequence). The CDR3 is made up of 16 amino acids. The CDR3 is CSARDLWTGGGGELFF. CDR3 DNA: TGCAGTGCTAGAGATCTTTGGACAGGGGGCGGCGGGGAGCTGTTTTTT.

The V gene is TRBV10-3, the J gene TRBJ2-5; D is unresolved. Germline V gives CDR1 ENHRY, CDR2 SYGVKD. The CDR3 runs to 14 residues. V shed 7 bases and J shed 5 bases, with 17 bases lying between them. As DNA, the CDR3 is TGTGCCATCAACTTCCAGCTAACGCCTGAGACCCAGTACTTC. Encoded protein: CAINFQLTPETQYF.

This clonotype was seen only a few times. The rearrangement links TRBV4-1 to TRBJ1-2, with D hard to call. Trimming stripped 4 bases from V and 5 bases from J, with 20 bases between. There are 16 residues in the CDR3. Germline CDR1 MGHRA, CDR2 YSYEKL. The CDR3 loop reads CASSPLWTDGGYGYTF. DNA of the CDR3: TGCGCCAGCAGCCCCCTTTGGACGGACGGAGGGTATGGCTACACCTTC.

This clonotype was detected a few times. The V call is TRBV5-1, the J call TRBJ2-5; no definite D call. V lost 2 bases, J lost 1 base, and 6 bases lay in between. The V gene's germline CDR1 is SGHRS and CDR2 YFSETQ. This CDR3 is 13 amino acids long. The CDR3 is CASSFGSQETQYF. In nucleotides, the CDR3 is TGCGCCAGCAGCTTTGGCAGCCAAGAGACCCAGTACTTC.

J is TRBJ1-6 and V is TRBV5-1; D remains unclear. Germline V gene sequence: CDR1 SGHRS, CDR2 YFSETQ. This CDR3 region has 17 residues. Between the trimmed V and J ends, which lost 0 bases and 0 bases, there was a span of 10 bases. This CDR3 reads CASSLEPVSSYNSPLHF. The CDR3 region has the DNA TGCGCCAGCAGCTTGGAGCCGGTGAGCTCCTATAATTCACCCCTCCACTTT.

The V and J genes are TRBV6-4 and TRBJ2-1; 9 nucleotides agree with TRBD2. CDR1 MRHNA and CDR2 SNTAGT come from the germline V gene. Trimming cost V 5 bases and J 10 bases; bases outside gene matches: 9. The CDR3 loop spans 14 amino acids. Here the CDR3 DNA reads TGTGCCAGCAGTTACGCGGGAGGGCCGGGGGAGCAGTTCTTC. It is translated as CASSYAGGPGEQFF.

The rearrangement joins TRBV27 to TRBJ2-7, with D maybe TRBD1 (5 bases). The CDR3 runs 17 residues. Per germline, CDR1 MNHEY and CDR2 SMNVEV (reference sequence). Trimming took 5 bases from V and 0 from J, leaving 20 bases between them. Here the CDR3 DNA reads TGTGCCAGCAGTCAGGGCTATGGGGCGGTGACCTCCTACGAGCAGTACTTC. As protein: CASSQGYGAVTSYEQYF.

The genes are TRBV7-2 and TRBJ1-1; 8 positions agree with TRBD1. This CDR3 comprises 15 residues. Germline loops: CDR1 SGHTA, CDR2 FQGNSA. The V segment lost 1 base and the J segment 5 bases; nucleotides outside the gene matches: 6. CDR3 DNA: TGTGCCAGCAGCTTAGAATGGACAGGGAAAACTGAAGCTTTCTTT. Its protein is CASSLEWTGKTEAFF.

The CDR3 is CATSDVGVGTDTQYF. The CDR3 DNA sequence: TGTGCCACCAGTGACGTTGGAGTGGGCACAGATACGCAGTATTTT. The rearrangement uses TRBV24-1 and TRBJ2-3; D uncertain. The CDR3 totals 15 residues. V lost 4 bases and J lost 1, with 11 bases in between. Germline V gene sequence: CDR1 KGHDR, CDR2 SFDVKD.

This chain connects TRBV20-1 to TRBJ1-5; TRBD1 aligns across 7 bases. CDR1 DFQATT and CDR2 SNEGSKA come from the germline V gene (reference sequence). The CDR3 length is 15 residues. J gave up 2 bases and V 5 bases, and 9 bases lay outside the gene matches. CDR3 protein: CSAPQPGQRNQPQHF. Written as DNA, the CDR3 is TGCAGTGCTCCTCAACCGGGACAGCGCAATCAGCCCCAGCATTTT.